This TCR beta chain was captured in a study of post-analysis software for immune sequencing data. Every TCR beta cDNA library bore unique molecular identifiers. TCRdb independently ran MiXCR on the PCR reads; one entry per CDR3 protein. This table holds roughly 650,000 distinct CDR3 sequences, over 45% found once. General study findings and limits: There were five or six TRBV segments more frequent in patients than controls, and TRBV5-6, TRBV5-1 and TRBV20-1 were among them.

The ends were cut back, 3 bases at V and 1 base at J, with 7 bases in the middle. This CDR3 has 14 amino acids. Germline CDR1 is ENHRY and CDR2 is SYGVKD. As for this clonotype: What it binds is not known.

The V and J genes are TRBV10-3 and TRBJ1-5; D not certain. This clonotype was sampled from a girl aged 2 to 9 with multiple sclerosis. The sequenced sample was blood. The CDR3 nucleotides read TGTGCCATCAGTGACTTCGGGAGCAATCAGCCCCAGCATTTT. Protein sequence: CAISDFGSNQPQHF.